Shown below are 10 T cell receptor beta chains from a single sample sequenced in a study of blood T cells in healthy people across ages. Alongside a J-beta primer mix, a sample-barcoded 5' primer served in a second PCR lasting about 7 to 11 cycles. TCRdb independently ran MiXCR on the 5' RACE reads; one entry per CDR3 protein. This sample has roughly 700,000 distinct CDR3 sequences, with approximately 29% found just once. The source material was blood. These receptor sequences come from a woman aged 80 or older in good health.

This clonotype was observed at least ten times. V usage is TRBV7-2 and J usage is TRBJ2-7; the match to TRBD1 covers 8 bases. The V gene's germline CDR1 is SGHTA and CDR2 FQGNSA. The V gene end was trimmed by 1 base and the J gene end by 2 bases; junction bases not matched to a gene: 1. The CDR3 extends over 14 amino acids. In DNA, the CDR3 is TGTGCCAGCAGCTTAGGGACAGGGCCCTACGAGCAGTACTTC. Its translation is CASSLGTGPYEQYF.

This clonotype was observed at least ten times. This chain uses TRBV20-1 with TRBJ2-3; D might be TRBD2 (6 bases). Trimming took 0 bases from V and 8 from J, leaving 9 bases between them. Germline V gene data show CDR1 as DFQATT and CDR2 as SNEGSKA (reference sequence). CDR3 length equals 12 residues. Written as DNA, the CDR3 is TGCAGTGCTAGAGACGGGAGAGCTACGCAGTATTTT. Amino acid sequence: CSARDGRATQYF.

This clonotype was detected ten times or more. This chain connects TRBV6-2 or TRBV6-3 to TRBJ2-7; TRBD1 aligns across 10 bases. The CDR3 has 15 amino acids. Germline V gene data show CDR1 as MNHEY and CDR2 as SVGEGT. The V gene end was trimmed by 0 bases and the J gene end by 6 bases; junction bases not matched to a gene: 5. The CDR3 coding sequence is TGTGCCAGCAGTTACTCGACAGGGGGCGAGGTCGAGCAGTACTTC. Protein sequence: CASSYSTGGEVEQYF.

A single count supports this clonotype. A much larger clone differs by one base, so this may be a read error. V and J are TRBV10-3 and TRBJ1-1; 10 bases are a match to TRBD1. The germline CDR1 and CDR2 sequences are ENHRY and SYGVKD. The CDR3 length is 13 residues. Here the CDR3 reads CTIMDRGDTEAFF. The CDR3 DNA is TGTACCATCATGGACAGGGGGGACACTGAAGCTTTCTTT.

This clonotype was counted at least ten times. The chain combines TRBV20-1 with TRBJ2-5; unclear D gene. This CDR3 spans 13 amino acids. Looked up from germline, CDR1 is DFQATT and CDR2 is SNEGSKA (reference sequence). Trimming stripped 1 base from V and 1 base from J, with 7 bases between. CDR3 protein: CSARVGFQETQYF. CDR3 bases: TGCAGTGCTAGAGTGGGCTTCCAAGAGACCCAGTACTTC.

The chain couples TRBV11-2 to TRBJ2-3, with TRBD1 matching over 8 bases. V shed 3 bases, J shed 4 bases, and the junction held 6 bases outside the gene matches. In germline, CDR1 is SGHAT, CDR2 FQNNGV. The CDR3 covers 15 residues. The CDR3 protein is CASSLDRVVADTQYF. The CDR3 DNA follows: TGTGCCAGCAGCTTGGACAGGGTGGTGGCAGATACGCAGTATTTT.

This clonotype was recorded many times. The V call is TRBV5-1, the J call TRBJ2-5, with 7 nucleotides matching TRBD1. Trimming removed 5 bases from V and 4 bases from J; junction bases left unmatched: 14. This CDR3 contains 16 residues. Looked up from germline, CDR1 is SGHRS and CDR2 is YFSETQ. The DNA of the CDR3 is TGCGCCAGCAGATTCAACAGGGGAAGCGAGGGAGAGACCCAGTACTTC. It encodes CASRFNRGSEGETQYF.

V usage is TRBV20-1 and J usage is TRBJ2-1; 11 bases map to TRBD2. Germline lookup yields CDR1 DFQATT and CDR2 SNEGSKA (reference sequence). The CDR3 extends over 14 amino acids. The trim removed 3 bases at V and 5 bases at J, leaving 3 bases unmatched. In DNA, the CDR3 is TGCAGTGCTAGCTCTAGCGGGGGGCACAATGAGCAGTTCTTC. Residues: CSASSSGGHNEQFF.

The chain carries TRBV5-1 and TRBJ2-3, with TRBD1 identical over 8 bases. CDR1 is SGHRS, CDR2 YFSETQ, per germline. The CDR3 spans 14 residues. V lost 4 bases to trimming and J lost 4 bases; unmatched junction nucleotides: 5. DNA of the CDR3: TGCGCCAGCAGCCTGGAGGGACAGGCAGATACGCAGTATTTT. Its translation is CASSLEGQADTQYF. The whole variable domain, remainder taken from reference TRBV5-1 and TRBJ2-3, is KAGVTQTPRYLIKTRGQQVTLSCSPISGHRSVSWYQQTPGQGLQFLFEYFSETQRNKGNFPGRFSGRQFSNSRSEMNVSTLELGDSALYLCASSLEGQADTQYFGPGTRLTVL.

This clonotype was seen at least ten times. The CDR3 reads CSARDQGFLNTEAFF. The CDR3 DNA follows: TGCAGTGCTAGAGACCAGGGGTTTCTGAACACTGAAGCTTTCTTT. The V gene is TRBV20-1, the J gene TRBJ1-1; the D gene is possibly TRBD1 (6 bases). Germline V gene lookup returns CDR1 DFQATT and CDR2 SNEGSKA (reference sequence). There are 15 residues in the CDR3. The V gene lost 0 bases and the J gene lost 0 bases, with 11 bases spanning the gap.